The rows below give T cell receptor beta chains drawn from one sample of a study of blood T cells in healthy people across ages. From the 5' RACE reads, TCRdb called clonotypes with MiXCR, one entry per CDR3 protein. In the table there are approximately 1,000,000 distinct CDR3 sequences, under 45% of which are singletons. The sample consisted of blood. All receptors derive from a woman aged 55 to 70 in good health. CDR3s include the opening cysteine and the closing phenylalanine or tryptophan. D genes are given only for firm matches. Size is omitted from some rows. Given values are once, few, many or a class for expanded clones.

j_call | d_call | clone_size | v_call | cdr3_aa | cdr3_nt
TRBJ1-1 | . | . | TRBV29-1 | CSVDGGTNTEAFF | TGCAGCGTCGATGGGGGGACGAACACTGAAGCTTTCTTT
TRBJ2-7 | TRBD2 | few | TRBV29-1 | CSVLGGSSYEQYF | TGCAGCGTATTGGGGGGGTCTTCCTACGAGCAGTACTTC
TRBJ2-7 | . | . | TRBV9 | CASSVDQGHYEQYF | TGTGCCAGCAGCGTAGATCAGGGGCACTACGAGCAGTACTTC
TRBJ2-5 | . | . | TRBV6-1 | CASNPHRAEAETQYF | TGTGCCAGCAACCCTCACAGGGCAGAAGCAGAGACCCAGTACTTC
TRBJ2-3 | . | . | TRBV20-1 | CSARGDTDTQYF | TGCAGTGCTAGAGGGGACACAGATACGCAGTATTTT
TRBJ2-7 | . | few | TRBV27 | CASSTPGSYEQYF | TGTGCCAGCAGTACGCCCGGTTCCTACGAGCAGTACTTC
TRBJ1-1 | . | few | TRBV20-1 | CSATDPDTEAFF | TGCAGTGCTACCGATCCCGACACTGAAGCTTTCTTT
TRBJ2-5 | TRBD1 | . | TRBV11-1 | CASSRGGALQETQYF | TGTGCCAGCAGCCGAGGGGGCGCCCTTCAAGAGACCCAGTACTTC
TRBJ1-4 | TRBD1 | . | TRBV7-6 | CASSGQQGVATNEELFF | TGTGCCAGCAGCGGACAACAGGGGGTTGCAACTAATGAAGAACTGTTTTTT
TRBJ2-7 | . | few | TRBV7-8 | CASSLGSADEQYF | TGTGCCAGCAGCTTAGGTTCAGCGGACGAGCAGTACTTC
TRBJ1-5 | . | . | TRBV10-3 | CAISESIGQGNQPQHF | TGTGCCATCAGTGAGTCAATTGGGCAGGGGAATCAGCCCCAGCATTTT
TRBJ2-2 | . | . | TRBV20-1 | CLGAGANTGELFF | TGCTTGGGGGCGGGGGCGAACACCGGGGAGCTGTTTTTT
TRBJ1-2 | . | . | TRBV4-1 | CASSQESEKPIGHGYTF | TGCGCCAGCAGCCAAGAATCAGAAAAGCCGATAGGTCATGGCTACACCTTC